The clone carrying this T cell receptor beta chain was seen more than once but under ten times. Its antigen is not identified. The CDR3 is 15 residues long. Per germline, CDR1 SGHRS and CDR2 YFSETQ. The V and J ends lost 0 bases and 3 bases respectively, with 10 bases between them. Purified naive CD4+ T cells were depleted of CD25+ Tregs. General study findings and limits: In terms of TCR gene usage, tumor memory CD4+ T cells clustered together with blood and lymph node memory CD4+ cells, as well as with lymph node naive CD4+ cells.

Constant-region reverse primers amplified full-length variable regions, followed by semi-nested Nested Universal Primer A PCR. Each CDR3 protein is one row after TCRdb ran MiXCR on the 5' RACE reads. The table lists about 62,000 distinct CDR3 sequences, approximately 29% of them singletons. This clonotype was obtained from a female donor with breast cancer. Specimen: tumor-infiltrating naive CD4+ T cells sorted from the breast tumor. Specified subset: naive CD4+ T cells, CD4+CD45RA+CD25-. V and J are TRBV5-1 and TRBJ2-4; D perhaps matches TRBD2 (6 bases). CDR3: CASSLAGVGKNIQYF. DNA for the CDR3: TGCGCCAGCAGCTTGGCGGGAGTAGGCAAAAACATTCAGTACTTC.